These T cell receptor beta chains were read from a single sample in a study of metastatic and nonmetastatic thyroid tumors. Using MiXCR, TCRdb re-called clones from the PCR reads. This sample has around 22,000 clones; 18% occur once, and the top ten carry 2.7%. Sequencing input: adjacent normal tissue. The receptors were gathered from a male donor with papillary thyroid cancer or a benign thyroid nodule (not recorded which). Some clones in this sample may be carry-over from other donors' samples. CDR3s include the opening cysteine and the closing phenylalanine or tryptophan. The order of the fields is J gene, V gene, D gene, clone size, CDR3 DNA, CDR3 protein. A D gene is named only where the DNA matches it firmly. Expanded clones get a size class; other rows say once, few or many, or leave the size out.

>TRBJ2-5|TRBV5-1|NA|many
TGCGCCAGCAGCTTATCCCAGGGCAGAAAAGAGACCCAGTACTTC
CASSLSQGRKETQYF
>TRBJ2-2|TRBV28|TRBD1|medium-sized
TGTGCCAGCAGTCTAACAGGGGACACCGGGGAGCTGTTTTTT
CASSLTGDTGELFF
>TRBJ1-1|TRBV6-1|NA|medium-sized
TGTGCCAGCAGTACGGGACGGGAGAACACTGAAGCTTTCTTT
CASSTGRENTEAFF
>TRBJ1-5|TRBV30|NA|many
TGTGCCTGGAGTGGCGGGATTGGCAATCAGCCCCAGCATTTT
CAWSGGIGNQPQHF
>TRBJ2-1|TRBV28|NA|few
TGTGCCAGCAGTTTATCCTGGGACGGGACCCGAGTGAAGCAGCTCTTC
CASSLSWDGTRVKQLF
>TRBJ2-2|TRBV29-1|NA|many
TGCAGCGTGAAACAGACGAACACCGGGGAGCTGTTTTTT
CSVKQTNTGELFF
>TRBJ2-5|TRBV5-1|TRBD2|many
TGCGCCAGCAGCCCCTTTCCGGGGGGAGGAGAGACCCAGTACTTC
CASSPFPGGGETQYF
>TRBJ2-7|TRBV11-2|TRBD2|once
TGTGCCAGCAGACTGAGCGGGGGGGCCTACGAGCAGTACTTC
CASRLSGGAYEQYF
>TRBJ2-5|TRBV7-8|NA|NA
TGTGCCAGCAGCATCAACGCAGAGACACAGTACTTC
CASSINAETQYF
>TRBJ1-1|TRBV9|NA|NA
TGTGCCAGCAGCGTAACCCCCTGGACGTTGGCGAAAGCTTTCTTT
CASSVTPWTLAKAFF
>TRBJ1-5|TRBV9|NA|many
TGTGCCAGCAGCCCTTATCCGGATCAGCCCCAGCATTTT
CASSPYPDQPQHF
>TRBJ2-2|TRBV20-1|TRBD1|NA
TGCAGTGCTGAGCCCCCCGGGACAGCGAACACCGGTGGTCTGTTTTTT
CSAEPPGTANTGGLFF
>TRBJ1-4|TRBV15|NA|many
TGTGCCACCAGCAGAGGTGGGACACCCGGGTATGAAAAACTGTTTTTT
CATSRGGTPGYEKLFF
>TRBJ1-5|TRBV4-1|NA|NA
TGCGCCAGCAGCCCGGGGGCCCGGGCACAGCCCCAGCATTTT
CASSPGARAQPQHF
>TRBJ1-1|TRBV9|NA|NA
TGTGTCAGCGCGCTAGCTAGGGTCACTGAAGCTTTCTTT
CVSALARVTEAFF
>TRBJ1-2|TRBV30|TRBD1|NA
TGTGCCTGGAGTGGGGGACAGGGGGCATATGGCTACACCTTC
CAWSGGQGAYGYTF
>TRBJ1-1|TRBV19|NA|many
TGTGCCAGTAGTAGCCCTTTGGGGACACAGAACACTGAAGCTTTCTTT
CASSSPLGTQNTEAFF
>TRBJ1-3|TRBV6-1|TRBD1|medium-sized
TGTGCCAGTTTTCGACAGGGCACTGGAAACACCATATATTTT
CASFRQGTGNTIYF
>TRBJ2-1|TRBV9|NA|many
TGTGCCAGCAGCGTCGGTCCAGTGTCCTACAATGAGCAGTTCTTC
CASSVGPVSYNEQFF
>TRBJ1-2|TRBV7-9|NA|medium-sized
TGTGCCAGCAGCCAGACAGACTATGGCTACACCTTC
CASSQTDYGYTF
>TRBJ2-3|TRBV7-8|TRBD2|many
TGTGCCAGCAGGAAAAATAGCGGGAGCGGGGCAGATACGCAGTATTTT
CASRKNSGSGADTQYF
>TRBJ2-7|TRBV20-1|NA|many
TGCAGTGCCCCCTCCGGGTCGGGCGACGAGCAGTACTTC
CSAPSGSGDEQYF
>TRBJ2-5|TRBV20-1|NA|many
TGCAGTGCTTTTTCACCCAGACGGGTCCAAGAGACCCAGTACTTC
CSAFSPRRVQETQYF
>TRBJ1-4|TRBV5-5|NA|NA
TGTGCCAGCAGCTTTGGCTTCCTTAGGGCTAATGAAAAACTGTTTTTT
CASSFGFLRANEKLFF
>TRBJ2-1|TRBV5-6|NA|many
TGTGCCAGCAGCTCGCTAGCTAGGATCAATGAGCAGTTCTTC
CASSSLARINEQFF
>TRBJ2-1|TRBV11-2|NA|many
TGTGCCAGCAGCTTAACCCACGGGGAGGTCTACAATGAGCAGTTCTTC
CASSLTHGEVYNEQFF
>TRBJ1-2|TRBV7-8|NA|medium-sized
TGTGCCAGCAGCTTAGTAGACAGAGGCTATGGCTACACCTTC
CASSLVDRGYGYTF
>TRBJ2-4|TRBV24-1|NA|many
TGTGCCACCAGTGTTTCAGGGAACATTCAGTACTTC
CATSVSGNIQYF
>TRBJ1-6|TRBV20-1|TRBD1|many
TGCAGTGCCACGGAGACAGGGAATTCACCCCTCCACTTT
CSATETGNSPLHF
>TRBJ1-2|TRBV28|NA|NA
TGTGCCAGCAGTTACAGAGGGATGGGATATGGCCACACCTTC
CASSYRGMGYGHTF
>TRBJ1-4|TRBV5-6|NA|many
TGTGCCAGCAGGGCCGGACACAAGAACCATGAAAAACTGTTTTTT
CASRAGHKNHEKLFF
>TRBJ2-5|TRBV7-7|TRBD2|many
TGTGCTAGCAGCTTTGGGACGGGGGGGCACGAGACCCAGTACTTC
CASSFGTGGHETQYF
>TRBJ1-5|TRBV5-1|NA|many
TGCGCCAGCAGCTTGGGGGGTTATAGCAATCAGCCCCAGCATTTT
CASSLGGYSNQPQHF
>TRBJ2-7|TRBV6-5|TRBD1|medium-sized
TGTGCCAGCAGTTACGTTTTCCGGGGACAGGAGAGCTCCTACGAGCAGTACTTC
CASSYVFRGQESSYEQYF
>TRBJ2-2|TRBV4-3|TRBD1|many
TGCGCCAGCAGCCAAGATCATCGGACAGGCCCCGGGGAGCTGTTTTTT
CASSQDHRTGPGELFF
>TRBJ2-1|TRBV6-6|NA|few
TGTGCCAGCATTTACTCGTACTGGGGCTACAATGAGCAGTTCTTC
CASIYSYWGYNEQFF
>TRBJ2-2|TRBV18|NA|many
TGTGCCAGCTCACCACCGGTCACCGGGGAGCTGTTTTTT
CASSPPVTGELFF
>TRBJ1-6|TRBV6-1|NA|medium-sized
TGTGCCAGCAGTCTAGGACAGCACTCACCCCTCCACTTT
CASSLGQHSPLHF
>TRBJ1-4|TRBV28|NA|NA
TGTGCCAGCAGTTTATCATGGTTTAATGAAAAACTTTTTTTT
CASSLSWFNEKLFF
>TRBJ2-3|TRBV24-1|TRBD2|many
TGTGCCACCAGTGATTTGGACCCTGGACTAGCGGGTACCACTAGCACAGATACGCAGTATTTT
CATSDLDPGLAGTTSTDTQYF
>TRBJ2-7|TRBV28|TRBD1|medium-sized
TGTGCCAGCACCAAGTCCGGGACAGGGATCGACGAGCAGTACTTC
CASTKSGTGIDEQYF
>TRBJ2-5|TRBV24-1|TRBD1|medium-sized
TGTGCCACCAGTGAAGGGACAGGGAGACAAGAGACCCAGTACTTC
CATSEGTGRQETQYF
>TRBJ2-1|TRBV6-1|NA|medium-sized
TGTGCCAGCAGTACCGGGTGGGGGAACTCCTACAATGAGCAGTTCTTC
CASSTGWGNSYNEQFF
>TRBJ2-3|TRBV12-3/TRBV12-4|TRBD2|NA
TGTGCCAGCAGTCTTAGCGGGGGGGAGGGAAAAAATACGCAGTATTTT
CASSLSGGEGKNTQYF
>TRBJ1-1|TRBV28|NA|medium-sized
TGTGCCAGCGCCAAGAACACTGAAGCTTTCTTT
CASAKNTEAFF
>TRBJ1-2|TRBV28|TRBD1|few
TGTGCCAGCAGTTTGGCGGGACAGAAGGTCTATGGCTACACCTTC
CASSLAGQKVYGYTF
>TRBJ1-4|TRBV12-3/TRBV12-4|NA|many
TGTGCCAGCAGTCCCTCTGACAGGCGGGATAATGAAAAACTGTTTTTT
CASSPSDRRDNEKLFF
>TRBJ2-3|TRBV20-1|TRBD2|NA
TGCAGTGCCGTCGGGGGGTCCGGTCCCACAGATACGCAGTATTTT
CSAVGGSGPTDTQYF
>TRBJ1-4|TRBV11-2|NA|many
TGTGCCAGCAGCTTAGCGGTGGCAACGGAGAATGAAAAACTGTTTTTT
CASSLAVATENEKLFF
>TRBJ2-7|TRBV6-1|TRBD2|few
TGTGCCACCCGGACTAGCGGGAGCCACGAGCAGTACTTC
CATRTSGSHEQYF
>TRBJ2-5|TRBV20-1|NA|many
TGCAGTGCTAGAGTGGTACGGTCAGGTCAAGAGACCCAGTACTTC
CSARVVRSGQETQYF
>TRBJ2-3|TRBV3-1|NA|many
TGTGCCAGCAGCTCCCGAGACGGGGCAGATACGCAGTATTTT
CASSSRDGADTQYF
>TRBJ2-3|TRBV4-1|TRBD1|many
TGCGCCAGCAGCCAAGCCAATGGACAGGGGTTGATAGATACGCAGTATTTT
CASSQANGQGLIDTQYF
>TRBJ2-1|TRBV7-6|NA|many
TGTGCCAGCAGCCCGGAGGTCGAGTCGGGAAATTACAATGAGCAGTTCTTC
CASSPEVESGNYNEQFF